This T cell receptor beta chain is from a study of monozygotic twins with inflammatory bowel disease. Study-wide findings and caveats: TCRbeta diversity (inverse Simpson) was lower in IBD patients than in healthy co-twins. A single strong IBD-associated signal or clonotype was not supported by the findings. Limited power may explain why concordant and discordant twins showed no difference in repertoire similarity.

During cDNA synthesis, UMIs that each contained a 6-nucleotide sample barcode were added by means of template switching. Reprocessing the 5' RACE reads, TCRdb reports a single entry for every CDR3 protein and omits DNA. The sample has 200,000 to 250,000 distinct CDR3 sequences. Germline CDR1 LGHDT, CDR2 YNNKEL (reference sequence). This CDR3 has 18 residues. A remark on this clonotype: Its target is unknown.

This chain connects TRBV3-1 to TRBJ2-7; TCRdb names TRBD2, which stays unverified in the absence of DNA. The sequenced sample was blood. The TCR originated in a human donor with ulcerative colitis or Crohn's disease, or a healthy co-twin of an affected twin (not recorded which). CDR3 amino acids: CASSQALRLAGGPREQYF.